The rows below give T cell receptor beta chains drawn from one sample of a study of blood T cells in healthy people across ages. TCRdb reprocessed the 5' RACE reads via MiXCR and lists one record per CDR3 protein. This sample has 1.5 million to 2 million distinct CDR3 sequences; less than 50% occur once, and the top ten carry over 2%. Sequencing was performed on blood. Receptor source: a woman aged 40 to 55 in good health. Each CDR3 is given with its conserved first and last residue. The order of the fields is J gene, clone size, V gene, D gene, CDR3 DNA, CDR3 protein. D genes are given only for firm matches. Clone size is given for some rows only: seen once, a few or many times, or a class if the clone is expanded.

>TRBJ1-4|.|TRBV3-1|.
TGTGCCAGCAGCCAAACGCGGCAGGGGAGAGAAAAACTGTTTTTT
CASSQTRQGREKLFF
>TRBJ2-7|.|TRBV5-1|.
TGCGCCAGCAGGGCAGGAGAATACGAGCAGTACTTC
CASRAGEYEQYF
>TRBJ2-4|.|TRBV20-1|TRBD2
TGCAGTGCTAGTTTTGGGCGGGGGGGCCCAAGCAAAAACATTCAGTACTTC
CSASFGRGGPSKNIQYF
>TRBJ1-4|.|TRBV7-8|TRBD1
TGTGCCAGCAGCTTAGGCCCAGGGGGGACTAATGAAAAACTGTTTTTT
CASSLGPGGTNEKLFF
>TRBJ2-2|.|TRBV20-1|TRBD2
TGCAGTGCTAAAACTAGCGAAATGACCGGGGAGCTGTTTTTT
CSAKTSEMTGELFF
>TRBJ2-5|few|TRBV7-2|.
TGTGCCAGCAGCTCCGGGACAAATAAAGAGACCCAGTACTTC
CASSSGTNKETQYF
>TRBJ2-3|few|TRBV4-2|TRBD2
TGTGCCAGCAGCCAAGAACGGCGGACTAGCGGGGGGGCAGATACGCAGTATTTT
CASSQERRTSGGADTQYF
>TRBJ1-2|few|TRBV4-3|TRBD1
TGCGCCAGCAGCCAGGCTCCCGGGACAGGGAGCCCGGGGTTTAACTATGGCTACACCTTC
CASSQAPGTGSPGFNYGYTF
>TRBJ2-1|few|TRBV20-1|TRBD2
TGCAGTGCTAGTTCCTCGTCGGGGGGGGAAGATGAGCAGTTCTTC
CSASSSSGGEDEQFF
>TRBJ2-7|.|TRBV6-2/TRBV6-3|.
TGTGCCAGCAGTTACGTCAGGGACCACGAGCAGTACTTC
CASSYVRDHEQYF
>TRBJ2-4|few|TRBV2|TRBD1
TGTGCCAGCAGTCCCACAGGGGATCAGTACTTC
CASSPTGDQYF
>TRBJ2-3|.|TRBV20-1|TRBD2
TGCAGTGCTAGATTAGCGGGAGTCGCAGATACGCAGTATTTT
CSARLAGVADTQYF
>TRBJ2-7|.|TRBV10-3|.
TGTGCCATCAGTGATGGTGGGGCCGTCGGTGGGTACGAGCAGTACTTC
CAISDGGAVGGYEQYF
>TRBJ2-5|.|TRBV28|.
TGTGCCAGCAGTTTCCCCGCCCCCCAGCAAGAGACCCAGTACTTC
CASSFPAPQQETQYF
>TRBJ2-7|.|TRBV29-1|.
TGCAGCGCCGCAGGGGCGGGGTCGTCCTACGAGCAGTACTTC
CSAAGAGSSYEQYF
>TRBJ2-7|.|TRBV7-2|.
TGTGCCAGCAGCTTAGTTAGCGTCTCCTACGAGCAGTACTTC
CASSLVSVSYEQYF
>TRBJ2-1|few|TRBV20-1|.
TGCAGTTGGGGGCGGAGTTACAATGAGCAGTTCTTC
CSWGRSYNEQFF
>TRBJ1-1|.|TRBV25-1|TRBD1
TGTGCCAGCAGTGAACGGACAGGGGGTGACACTGAAGCTTTCTTT
CASSERTGGDTEAFF
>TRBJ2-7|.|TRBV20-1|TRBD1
TGCAGTGCTAGCCAAAGGGGCGGGACAGGGGTTTACGAGCAGTACTTC
CSASQRGGTGVYEQYF
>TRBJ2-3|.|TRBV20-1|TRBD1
TGCAGTGCCCCGACAGGGGGGCACACAGATACGCAGTATTTT
CSAPTGGHTDTQYF
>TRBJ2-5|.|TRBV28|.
TGTGCCAGCAGTTTGTCAGCTAGCCCTATTTGGACCCAGTACTTC
CASSLSASPIWTQYF
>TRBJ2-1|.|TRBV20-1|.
TGCAGTGCTAGGCAGTCCGGCCACTCCTACAATGAGCAGTTCTTC
CSARQSGHSYNEQFF
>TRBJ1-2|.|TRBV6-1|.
TGTGCCAGCAGAGTCGGACATACTAATGGCTACACCTTC
CASRVGHTNGYTF
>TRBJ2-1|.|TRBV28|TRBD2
TGTGCCAGCAGTCCCCCGTGGACTAGCGGGGGGACCTACTCCTACAATGAGCAGTTCTTT
CASSPPWTSGGTYSYNEQFF
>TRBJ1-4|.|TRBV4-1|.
TGCGCCAGCAGCCAAGTATTGGGCCAGGTGAAGGCTAATGAAAAACTGTTTTTT
CASSQVLGQVKANEKLFF
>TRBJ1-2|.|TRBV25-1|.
TGTGCCAGCAGTGATAACAGGGTGAGCGGCTACACCTTC
CASSDNRVSGYTF
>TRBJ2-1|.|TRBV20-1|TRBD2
TGCAGTGCTAGCGGGGGGACTGAGCAGTTCTTC
CSASGGTEQFF
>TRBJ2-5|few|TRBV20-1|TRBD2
TGCAGTGCTAGGGGTAGCGGGGCGGAGACCCAGTACTTC
CSARGSGAETQYF
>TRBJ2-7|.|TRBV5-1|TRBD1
TGCGCCAGCAGCGGGGACAGGGGAGTCCTCGAGCAGTACTTC
CASSGDRGVLEQYF
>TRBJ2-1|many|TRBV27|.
TGTGCCAGCCGTTCCGGGCGGACGGACCCCTACAATGAGCAGTTCTTC
CASRSGRTDPYNEQFF
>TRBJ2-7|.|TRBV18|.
TGTGCCAGCTCACGGGACCCCGCTAGCGAGCAGTACTTC
CASSRDPASEQYF
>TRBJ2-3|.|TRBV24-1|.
TGTGCCACCAGTGACCTACAAGGTTTCGGCCCAGATACGCAGTATTTT
CATSDLQGFGPDTQYF
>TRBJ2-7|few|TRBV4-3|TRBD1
TGCGCCAGCAGCCACGTACCGGGACAGGGGTACTCCTACGAGCAGTACTTC
CASSHVPGQGYSYEQYF
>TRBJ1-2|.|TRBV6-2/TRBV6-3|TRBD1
TGTGCCAGCAACGGACAGGTCGTGTATGGCTACACCTTC
CASNGQVVYGYTF
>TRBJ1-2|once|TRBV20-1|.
TGCAGTGCCACCACAGGGCTTAGCTACACCTTC
CSATTGLSYTF
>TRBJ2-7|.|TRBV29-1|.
TGCAGCGTTGAGTACCCGGGGAAAGAGACCCGGTACTTC
CSVEYPGKETRYF
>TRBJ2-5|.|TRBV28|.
TGTGCCAGCGAGGGAGAGGCAGAGACCCAGTACTTC
CASEGEAETQYF
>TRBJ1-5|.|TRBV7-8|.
TGTGCCAGCAGCTCCGACACGCGTCAGCCCCAGCATTTT
CASSSDTRQPQHF
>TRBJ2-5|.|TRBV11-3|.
TGTGCCAGCAGCTCAAAGGACGGGGTGGCCCAGTACTTC
CASSSKDGVAQYF
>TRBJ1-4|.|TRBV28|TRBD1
TGTGCCAGCAGTTTGGGACAGCTTAAACTGTTTTTT
CASSLGQLKLFF
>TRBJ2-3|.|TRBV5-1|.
TGCGCCAGCAGTTCCTCAACGGGACGCCCGCAGTATTTT
CASSSSTGRPQYF
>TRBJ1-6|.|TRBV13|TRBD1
TGTGCCAGCGGACAGGGTAATTCACCCCTCCACTTT
CASGQGNSPLHF
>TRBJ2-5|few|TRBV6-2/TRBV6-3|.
TGTGCCAGCAGCCGAGGCCTCCCGGAGACCCAGTACTTC
CASSRGLPETQYF
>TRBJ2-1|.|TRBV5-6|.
TGTGCCAGCAGTCTGGGGGAAGGGGATGAGCAGTTCTTC
CASSLGEGDEQFF
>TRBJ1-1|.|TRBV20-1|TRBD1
TGCAGTGCCGGGACAGAGTATATGAACACTGAAGCTTTCTTT
CSAGTEYMNTEAFF
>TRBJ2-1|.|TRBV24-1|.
TGTGCCACTGAAGGGAACAGGGTAGGGAATGAGCAGTTCTTC
CATEGNRVGNEQFF
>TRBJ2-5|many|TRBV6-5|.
TGTGCCAGCAGTTACTCGGGGACTTCCGAAGAGACCCAGTACTTC
CASSYSGTSEETQYF
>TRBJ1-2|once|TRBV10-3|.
TGTGCCATCAGTGAGAGACAGAACTATGGCTACACCTTC
CAISERQNYGYTF
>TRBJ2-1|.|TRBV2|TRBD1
TGTGCCATGACAGGGGGAGAGACCCAGTTCTTC
CAMTGGETQFF
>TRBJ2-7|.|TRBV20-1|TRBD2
TGCAGTGCTAGCGCCGGGACTAGATCCGAGCAGTACTTC
CSASAGTRSEQYF